The clone carrying this T cell receptor beta chain has more than one count but fewer than ten. Its antigen is still unknown. Germline loops: CDR1 MNHNS, CDR2 SASEGT. This CDR3 is built from 13 residues. Trimming left V 4 bases short and J 3 bases short, with 10 bases between. The data derive from a study of regulatory T cells in long-lasting Graves disease. Study in general: For a period under 3 months, newly diagnosed Graves' patients had taken antithyroid drugs. The study, taken as a whole, reports: Since the sample size was small, accuracy may have been reduced.

The time point is: newly diagnosed GD, antithyroid drugs for less than 3 months. Preparation of the TCR library used RNA extracted from PBMCs. Building the TCR beta libraries relied on iRepertoire HTBI primers, and CDR3 regions underwent Arm-PCR. TCRdb re-analysed the multiplex PCR reads in MiXCR, keeping a single row per CDR3 protein. The sample shows some 330,000 distinct CDR3 sequences, 10% to 15% of them seen only once. The data were also submitted as part of a second study, on T cells in Graves' hyperthyroidism and ophthalmopathy. As that study records: Blood also showed most of the thyroid clonotypes that were expanded above 0.001.

J is TRBJ2-7 and V is TRBV6-1; D gene unclear. The source material was peripheral blood mononuclear cells (PBMCs), sampled at new diagnosis, from a patient treated with antithyroid drugs. The source of this sequence is a woman aged 18-29 years with Graves disease. The CDR3 loop is CASSARIIYEQYF. CDR3 bases: TGTGCCAGCAGTGCCCGGATTATCTACGAGCAGTACTTC.